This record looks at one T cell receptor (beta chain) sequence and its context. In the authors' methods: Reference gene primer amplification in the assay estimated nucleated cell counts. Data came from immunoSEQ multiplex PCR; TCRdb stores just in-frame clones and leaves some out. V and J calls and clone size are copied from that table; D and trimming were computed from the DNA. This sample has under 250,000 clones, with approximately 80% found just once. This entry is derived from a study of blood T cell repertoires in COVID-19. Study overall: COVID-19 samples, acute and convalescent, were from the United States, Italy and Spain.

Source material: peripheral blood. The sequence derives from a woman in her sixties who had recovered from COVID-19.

The CDR3 reads CATQIGQDYGYTF. Here the CDR3 DNA reads TGTGCCACCCAAATCGGACAGGATTATGGCTACACCTTC. The chain links TRBV6-5 to TRBJ1-2; 7 positions agree with TRBD1. Per the germline V gene, CDR1 is MNHEY and CDR2 is SVGAGI. CDR3 size: 13 residues. Trimming took 10 bases from V and 5 from J; bases not matched to a gene: 10.